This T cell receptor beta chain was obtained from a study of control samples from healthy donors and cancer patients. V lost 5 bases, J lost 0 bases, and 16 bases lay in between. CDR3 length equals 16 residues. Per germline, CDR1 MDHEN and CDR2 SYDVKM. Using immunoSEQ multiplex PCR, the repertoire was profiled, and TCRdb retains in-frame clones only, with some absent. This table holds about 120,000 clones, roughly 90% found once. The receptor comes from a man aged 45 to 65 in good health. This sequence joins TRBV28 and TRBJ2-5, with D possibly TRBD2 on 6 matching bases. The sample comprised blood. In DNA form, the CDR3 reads TGTGCCAGCAGTCCAGAGGACCCGGGAGACCAAGAGACCCAGTACTTC. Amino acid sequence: CASSPEDPGDQETQYF.